This entry describes one TCR beta chain. Its target is not known. This entry is derived from a study of CD8 T cells in ankylosing spondylitis. V trimming: 6 bases; J trimming: 1 base; junction bases outside the gene matches: 5. The CDR3 runs 15 residues. Libraries of TCR beta came from quantitative 5'-RACE with molecular barcodes. TCRdb ran MiXCR on the 5' RACE reads and lists one entry per CDR3 protein. The sample lists around 770,000 distinct CDR3 sequences, roughly 20% seen once, with around 20% in the top ten. Points from the study as a whole: Enrichment of disease-linked clones was reportedly significant in matched ankylosing spondylitis synovial fluid. Earlier authors reported some of these motif variants in reactive arthritis synovial fluid and blood. Relatively scarce in peripheral blood, disease-linked clones were CD8+. About eight highly homologous variants made up a TCR beta motif that seemed to typify ankylosing spondylitis blood.

The source of this sequence is a male donor with ankylosing spondylitis. The source material was blood, either unsorted or a sorted T cell fraction (not recorded which). The chain recombines TRBV12-3 or TRBV12-4 with TRBJ2-7; TRBD2 aligns across 11 bases. The CDR3 nucleotides are TGTGCCAGCAGGCTTAGCGGGAGGGCTTCCTACGAGCAGTACTTC. Residues: CASRLSGRASYEQYF.